This is a list of T cell receptor beta chains from one sample in a study of T cell changes during pregnancy in multiple sclerosis. Sequenced by immunoSEQ multiplex PCR; TCRdb stores in-frame clones only, minus some. The sample records roughly 90,000 clones, 85% to 95% being singletons. Sequencing was performed on peripheral blood, taken in the first trimester of pregnancy. The source of these receptors is a female donor in good health, enrolled as a control in a pregnancy study. Each CDR3 is given with its conserved first and last residue. A D gene is named only where the DNA matches it firmly. Where a row states a size, it is once, few, many or the class of an expanded clone; other rows omit it.

j_gene: TRBJ1-2; v_gene: TRBV5-6; d_gene: NA; len: 13; abundance: NA; CDR3aa: CASSLRTTDGYTF; CDR3nt: TGTGCCAGCAGCTTGCGGACAACCGATGGCTACACCTTC
j_gene: TRBJ1-2; v_gene: TRBV9; d_gene: NA; len: 16; abundance: NA; CDR3aa: CASSVGLKGRYDGYTF; CDR3nt: TGTGCCAGCAGCGTAGGATTAAAGGGGCGATACGATGGCTACACCTTC
j_gene: TRBJ1-1; v_gene: TRBV9; d_gene: NA; len: 13; abundance: NA; CDR3aa: CASSVSTNTEAFF; CDR3nt: TGTGCCAGCAGCGTAAGCACGAACACTGAAGCTTTCTTT
j_gene: TRBJ1-2; v_gene: TRBV6-1; d_gene: NA; len: 12; abundance: NA; CDR3aa: CASSEAYGEHTF; CDR3nt: TGTGCCAGCAGTGAAGCCTACGGGGAGCACACCTTC
j_gene: TRBJ1-5; v_gene: TRBV5-1; d_gene: TRBD1; len: 15; abundance: NA; CDR3aa: CASSLSGQDNQPQHF; CDR3nt: TGCGCCAGCAGCTTGTCGGGACAGGACAATCAGCCCCAGCATTTT
j_gene: TRBJ2-4; v_gene: TRBV6-4; d_gene: NA; len: 11; abundance: NA; CDR3aa: CASSDEGFEYF; CDR3nt: TGTGCCAGCAGTGACGAGGGCTTCGAGTACTTC
j_gene: TRBJ1-3; v_gene: TRBV11-2; d_gene: TRBD1; len: 19; abundance: NA; CDR3aa: CASSSWKSWTGGTGNTIYF; CDR3nt: TGTGCCAGCAGCTCCTGGAAGAGCTGGACAGGGGGCACTGGAAACACCATATATTTT
j_gene: TRBJ1-2; v_gene: TRBV7-2; d_gene: TRBD1; len: 14; abundance: NA; CDR3aa: CASSPEGASYGYTF; CDR3nt: TGTGCCAGCAGCCCCGAGGGGGCGTCCTATGGCTACACCTTC
j_gene: TRBJ1-4; v_gene: TRBV5-1; d_gene: NA; len: 14; abundance: NA; CDR3aa: CASSFAGTNEKLFF; CDR3nt: TGCGCCAGCAGCTTTGCAGGGACTAATGAAAAACTGTTTTTT
j_gene: TRBJ2-5; v_gene: TRBV5-1; d_gene: TRBD2; len: 15; abundance: NA; CDR3aa: CASSYTSGGKETQYF; CDR3nt: TGCGCCAGCAGTTATACTAGCGGGGGGAAAGAGACCCAGTACTTC
j_gene: TRBJ1-5; v_gene: TRBV5-1; d_gene: TRBD1; len: 15; abundance: NA; CDR3aa: CASSPGQGSNQPQHF; CDR3nt: TGCGCCAGCAGCCCGGGACAGGGGAGCAATCAGCCCCAGCATTTT
j_gene: TRBJ1-1; v_gene: TRBV9; d_gene: TRBD1; len: 15; abundance: NA; CDR3aa: CASSSWTGTNTEAFF; CDR3nt: TGTGCCAGCAGCTCTTGGACAGGGACGAACACTGAAGCTTTCTTT
j_gene: TRBJ2-5; v_gene: TRBV7-9; d_gene: NA; len: 14; abundance: once; CDR3aa: CASTDRNNLGTQYF; CDR3nt: TGTGCCAGTACAGACAGGAACAACCTTGGGACCCAGTACTTC
j_gene: TRBJ2-7; v_gene: TRBV5-5; d_gene: NA; len: 13; abundance: once; CDR3aa: CASSLIRGAEQYF; CDR3nt: TGTGCCAGCAGCTTGATACGTGGGGCCGAGCAGTACTTC
j_gene: TRBJ2-7; v_gene: TRBV4-1; d_gene: NA; len: 15; abundance: NA; CDR3aa: CASSQDRVRVNEQYF; CDR3nt: TGCGCCAGCAGCCAAGATCGGGTCAGGGTGAACGAGCAGTACTTC
j_gene: TRBJ1-4; v_gene: TRBV18; d_gene: TRBD1; len: 15; abundance: NA; CDR3aa: CASSRGRDRVEKLFF; CDR3nt: TGTGCCAGCTCACGGGGCCGGGACAGGGTGGAAAAACTGTTTTTT
j_gene: TRBJ1-6; v_gene: TRBV4-2; d_gene: NA; len: 16; abundance: NA; CDR3aa: CASSHYLPRENSPLHF; CDR3nt: TGTGCCAGCAGCCATTACCTCCCGCGAGAGAATTCACCCCTCCACTTT
j_gene: TRBJ2-5; v_gene: TRBV5-1; d_gene: TRBD1; len: 13; abundance: NA; CDR3aa: CASSLTGEETQYF; CDR3nt: TGCGCCAGCAGCTTGACAGGGGAAGAGACCCAGTACTTC
j_gene: TRBJ2-3; v_gene: TRBV30; d_gene: TRBD1; len: 14; abundance: NA; CDR3aa: CAWSIGGVTDTQYF; CDR3nt: TGTGCCTGGAGTATAGGGGGCGTCACAGATACGCAGTATTTT
j_gene: TRBJ2-3; v_gene: TRBV5-1; d_gene: TRBD1; len: 17; abundance: NA; CDR3aa: CASRVTPGQGYTDTQYF; CDR3nt: TGCGCCAGCCGTGTGACCCCGGGACAGGGCTACACAGATACGCAGTATTTT
j_gene: TRBJ1-3; v_gene: TRBV18; d_gene: TRBD1; len: 17; abundance: NA; CDR3aa: CASSPLGQGASGNTIYF; CDR3nt: TGTGCCAGCTCACCATTGGGACAGGGGGCCTCTGGAAACACCATATATTTT
j_gene: TRBJ2-1; v_gene: TRBV7-3; d_gene: TRBD2; len: 13; abundance: NA; CDR3aa: CASSSGGGTEQFF; CDR3nt: TGTGCCAGCAGCTCCGGGGGGGGCACTGAGCAGTTCTTC
j_gene: TRBJ2-2; v_gene: TRBV5-1; d_gene: TRBD1; len: 16; abundance: NA; CDR3aa: CASSGSRTGINGELFF; CDR3nt: TGCGCCAGCAGCGGGTCCAGGACAGGGATTAACGGGGAGCTGTTTTTT
j_gene: TRBJ2-6; v_gene: TRBV9; d_gene: NA; len: 14; abundance: NA; CDR3aa: CASTREVGANVLTF; CDR3nt: TGTGCCAGCACGCGCGAGGTCGGGGCCAACGTCCTGACTTTC
j_gene: TRBJ2-7; v_gene: TRBV6-1; d_gene: NA; len: 14; abundance: NA; CDR3aa: CASSHLGGGYEQYF; CDR3nt: TGTGCCAGCAGCCACCTAGGAGGAGGATACGAGCAGTACTTC
j_gene: TRBJ1-2; v_gene: TRBV18; d_gene: TRBD1; len: 15; abundance: NA; CDR3aa: CASSPGRTGSSGYTF; CDR3nt: TGTGCCAGCTCTCCTGGAAGGACAGGTAGTTCTGGCTACACCTTC
j_gene: TRBJ2-5; v_gene: TRBV19; d_gene: NA; len: 13; abundance: NA; CDR3aa: CASRDSQQETQYF; CDR3nt: TGTGCCAGTAGGGACAGCCAACAAGAGACCCAGTACTTC
j_gene: TRBJ1-2; v_gene: TRBV25-1; d_gene: NA; len: 15; abundance: NA; CDR3aa: CASSEWDTRNYGYTF; CDR3nt: TGTGCCAGCAGTGAATGGGACACCCGTAACTATGGCTACACCTTC